These 15 T cell receptor beta chains were all obtained from the same sample, sequenced in a study of tumor-infiltrating lymphocytes in primary liver carcinoma. Researchers generated TCR beta cDNA from approximately 450 ng of total RNA, relying on a constant-region primer. Nested multiplex PCR, run for three rounds with slightly modified ARM-PCR, yielded TCR beta libraries. TRBV1-TRBV30 forward primers and a C-beta reverse primer were used in the first two PCR rounds, which each ran for approximately 10 cycles. TCRdb independently ran MiXCR on the multiplex PCR reads; one entry per CDR3 protein. The sample holds about 92,000 distinct CDR3 sequences, around 68% seen once. It was from 20-30 mg of unsorted bulk tissue that RNA and DNA were co-extracted. The specimen was tumor-adjacent normal liver tissue. These receptors were collected from a man in his forties with primary liver carcinoma and hepatitis B virus infection.

This clonotype was found many times. This chain links TRBV6-1 with TRBJ2-7, with 8 bases aligning to TRBD2. Germline-derived CDR1 and CDR2 are MNHNS and SASEGT. The V gene end was trimmed by 3 bases and the J gene end by 7 bases; junction bases not matched to a gene: 8. This CDR3 has 14 residues. DNA for the CDR3: TGTGCCAGCAGTGATTCGGGAGGGCCGGGGGAGCAGTACTTC. Its protein product is CASSDSGGPGEQYF.

There are many counts of this clonotype. J is TRBJ1-1 and V is TRBV29-1; perhaps TRBD1 as D (6 bases). The V and J ends lost 7 bases and 1 base respectively, with 16 bases between them. The CDR3 sequence is 14 residues long. Germline V gene sequence: CDR1 SQVTM, CDR2 ANQGSEA. In DNA, the CDR3 is TGCAGCGCATCCACCGGGGGACAGAACACTGAAGCTTTCTTT. Protein: CSASTGGQNTEAFF.

With regard to this clonotype: This clone may be a read error of a much larger clone one base away. J is TRBJ1-6 and V is TRBV5-5, with no clear D. Germline CDR1 SGHKS, CDR2 YYEKEE (reference sequence). The CDR3 length is 17 residues. Trimming pared 4 bases from V and 0 bases from J, leaving 14 bases between. The CDR3 nucleotides are TGTGCCAGCAGCGACGATGGGCGCAGCTCCTATAATTCACCCCTCCACTTT. Translated, it gives CASSDDGRSSYNSPLHF. Complete variable domain (other parts from reference TRBV5-5 and TRBJ1-6): DAGVTQSPTHLIKTRGQQVTLRCSPISGHKSVSWYQQVLGQGPQFIFQYYEKEERGRGNFPDRFSARQFPNYSSELNVNALLLGDSALYLCASSDDGRSSYNSPLHFGNGTRLTVT.

The J gene is TRBJ1-4, the V gene TRBV11-2; tentative D call: TRBD1 (5 bases). Germline CDR1 and CDR2: SGHAT and FQNNGV. The CDR3 loop spans 14 amino acids. As DNA, the CDR3 is TGTGAAAGGAGCTTAGAGGTTGGGGACGAAAAACTGTTTTTT. It encodes CERSLEVGDEKLFF.

The chain has TRBV18 and TRBJ1-6; D is uncertain. CDR1 and CDR2 from the germline V gene are KGHSH and LQKENI. V was pared by 2 bases and J by 8 bases, with 10 bases between. The length of the CDR3 is 14 residues. The CDR3, as DNA: TGTGCCAGCTCACCATCGGGAAGTGATTCACCCCTCCACTTT. It specifies CASSPSGSDSPLHF.

The chain carries TRBV28 and TRBJ2-7, with 16 bases identical to TRBD2. J was trimmed by 9 bases and V by 3 bases; bases with no gene match: 14. CDR1 is MDHEN, CDR2 SYDVKM, per germline. The CDR3 length is 18 residues. CDR3 loop: CASSFGTSGRGLLRGQYF. The CDR3 DNA follows: TGTGCCAGCAGTTTCGGGACTAGCGGGAGGGGGCTTCTACGTGGGCAGTACTTC.

The V gene is TRBV28, the J gene TRBJ2-2; 7 nucleotides agree with TRBD1. Germline V gene lookup returns CDR1 MDHEN and CDR2 SYDVKM. The CDR3 is made up of 15 amino acids. V was clipped by 6 bases and J by 9 bases; unmatched bases: 13. The CDR3 loop reads CASSPTGLGIRELFF. The CDR3 DNA is TGTGCCAGCAGCCCGACAGGGTTGGGAATAAGGGAGCTGTTTTTT.

This clonotype was seen only a few times. A much larger clonotype is one base distant, so this may be a read error. V usage is TRBV29-1 and J usage is TRBJ2-2; 7 nucleotides line up with TRBD2. The ends lost 8 bases at V and 7 bases at J; junction bases unmatched: 7. CDR1 and CDR2 (germline): SQVTM, ANQGSEA. The CDR3 contains 12 residues. Written as DNA, the CDR3 is TGCAGCACGATCAGGGAGGGCGGGGAGCTGTTTTTT. Its protein product is CSTIREGGELFF.

To note about this clonotype: A much larger clone lies one base from this, so it may be a read error. The conserved phenylalanine or tryptophan is not found at the CDR3 terminus, so this likely reflects a read error. Here the CDR3 DNA reads TGTGCCAGCAGCTTGGCCTATAGGGAGACCCAGTACATC. Encoded protein: CASSLAYRETQYI. The V call is TRBV5-6, the J call TRBJ2-5; no reliable D call. Germline CDR1 is SGHDT and CDR2 is YYEEEE. Between the trimmed V and J ends, which lost 0 bases and 5 bases, there was a span of 8 bases. CDR3 size: 13 residues.

In regard to this clonotype: Possible read error: a much larger clone is one base away. The chain combines TRBV11-2 with TRBJ2-2, with D perhaps given as TRBD1 or TRBD2 (6 bases each). This CDR3 spans 14 amino acids. CDR1 SGHAT and CDR2 FQNNGV come from the germline V gene. CDR3 sequence reads: CASNSSNYEGGLFF. For the CDR3, the DNA is TGTGCCAGCAACTCAAGCAACTACGAGGGGGGGCTGTTTTTT.

This clonotype was counted many times. The chain recombines TRBV14 with TRBJ2-7; 8 bases match TRBD1. V dropped 4 bases and J dropped 3; count of bases not matched to a gene: 5. Germline V gives CDR1 SGHDN, CDR2 FVKESK. CDR3 length equals 14 residues. DNA for the CDR3: TGTGCCAGCAGCCGACAGGGGCTAAACTACGAGCAGTACTTC. Its protein is CASSRQGLNYEQYF. The full variable domain, rest sourced from reference TRBV14 and TRBJ2-7, is EAGVTQFPSHSVIEKGQTVTLRCDPISGHDNLYWYRRVMGKEIKFLLHFVKESKQDESGMPNNRFLAERTGGTYSTLKVQPAELEDSGVYFCASSRQGLNYEQYFGPGTRLTVT.

This chain links TRBV11-2 with TRBJ1-2; 8 nucleotides agree with TRBD1. This CDR3 has 14 residues. Germline V CDR1 and CDR2: SGHAT, FQNNGV. CDR3 protein: CISSLGLDRDDYTF. The CDR3 bases are TGTATCAGCAGCTTAGGACTGGACAGGGATGACTACACCTTC.

The chain is built from TRBV21-1 and TRBJ2-7. TRBV21-1 is noted as a pseudogene. The CDR3 contains 13 residues. CDR3 loop: CANKGGCSYEQYF. The CDR3 DNA is TGTGCCAACAAAGGAGGGTGCTCCTACGAGCAGTACTTC.

Remarks on this clonotype: A junction end diverges from the germline sequence, so it may reflect a read error. The chain recombines TRBV6-1 with TRBJ2-7; TRBD2 aligns across 7 bases. This CDR3 spans 12 amino acids. The germline CDR1 and CDR2 sequences are MNHNS and SASEGT. CDR3 loop: CTSSEIGREQYF. The DNA for the CDR3 is TGTACCAGCAGTGAAATCGGGAGGGAGCAGTACTTC.

The chain carries TRBV11-2 and TRBJ2-2; D not certain. CDR3 length: 14 residues. CDR1 SGHAT and CDR2 FQNNGV come from the germline V gene. V lost 5 bases and J 7 bases, leaving 14 bases between the germline ends. The CDR3 reads CASSADLKGGELFF. Here the CDR3 DNA reads TGTGCCAGCAGCGCAGACTTGAAGGGCGGGGAGCTGTTTTTT.